This T cell receptor beta chain was documented in a study of radiotherapy plus CTLA-4 blockade in lung cancer. The CDR3 totals 19 residues. V was trimmed by 1 base and J by 5 bases, leaving 25 bases between them. Germline loops: CDR1 SGHTA, CDR2 FQGTGA. Profiled with immunoSEQ multiplex PCR; TCRdb holds only in-frame clones, not every one. The sample holds approximately 52,000 clones, about three quarters seen once. This sequence was found in a human donor with non-small cell lung cancer whose response to radiotherapy plus ipilimumab could not be evaluated. Sequences were derived from peripheral blood, sampled from a patient treated with radiotherapy plus ipilimumab. V and J are TRBV7-3 and TRBJ2-3, with TRBD2 as a possible D gene (6 bases). CDR3 nucleotide sequence: TGTGCCAGCAGCTTAAACCCATCTTATGGGGGGAGTCAGGTAGATACGCAGTATTTT. Translating gives CASSLNPSYGGSQVDTQYF. The full variable domain, completed using reference TRBV7-3 and TRBJ2-3, is GAGVSQTPSNKVTEKGKYVELRCDPISGHTALYWYRQSLGQGPEFLIYFQGTGAADDSGLPNDRFFAVRPEGSVSTLKIQRTERGDSAVYLCASSLNPSYGGSQVDTQYFGPGTRLTVL.